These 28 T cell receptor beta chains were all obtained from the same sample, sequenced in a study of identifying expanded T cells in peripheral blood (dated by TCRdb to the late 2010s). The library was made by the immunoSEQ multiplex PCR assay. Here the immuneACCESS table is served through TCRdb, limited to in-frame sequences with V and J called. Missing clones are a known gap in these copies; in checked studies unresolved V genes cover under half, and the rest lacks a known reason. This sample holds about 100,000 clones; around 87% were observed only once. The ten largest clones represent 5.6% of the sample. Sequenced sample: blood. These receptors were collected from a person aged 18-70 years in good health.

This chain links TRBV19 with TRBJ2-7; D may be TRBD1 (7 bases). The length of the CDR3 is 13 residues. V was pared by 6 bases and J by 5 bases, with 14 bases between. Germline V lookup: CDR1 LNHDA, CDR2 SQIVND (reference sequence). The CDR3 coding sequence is TGTGCCAGTAGCGGAGGGGGCAAAGACGAGCAGTACTTC. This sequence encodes CASSGGGKDEQYF.

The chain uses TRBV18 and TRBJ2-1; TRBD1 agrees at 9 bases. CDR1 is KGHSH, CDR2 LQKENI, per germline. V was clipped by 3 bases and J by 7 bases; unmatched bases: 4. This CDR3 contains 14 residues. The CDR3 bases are TGTGCCAGCTCACCGGGACAGGGCTTAAATGAGCAGTTCTTC. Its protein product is CASSPGQGLNEQFF.

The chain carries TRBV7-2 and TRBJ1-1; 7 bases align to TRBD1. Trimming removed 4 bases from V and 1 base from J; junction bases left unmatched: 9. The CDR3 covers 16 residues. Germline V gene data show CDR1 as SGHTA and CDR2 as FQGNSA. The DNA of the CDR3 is TGTGCCAGCAGCTCGAGCGGGGACAGCTCGAACACTGAAGCTTTCTTT. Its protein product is CASSSSGDSSNTEAFF. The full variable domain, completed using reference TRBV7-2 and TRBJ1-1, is GAGVSQSPSNKVTEKGKDVELRCDPISGHTALYWYRQSLGQGLEFLIYFQGNSAPDKSGLPSDRFSAERTGGSVSTLTIQRTQQEDSAVYLCASSSSGDSSNTEAFFGQGTRLTVV.

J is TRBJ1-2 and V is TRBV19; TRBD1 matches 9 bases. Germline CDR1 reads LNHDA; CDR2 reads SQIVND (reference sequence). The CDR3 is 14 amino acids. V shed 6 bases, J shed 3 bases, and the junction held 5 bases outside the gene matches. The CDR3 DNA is TGTGCCAGTAGACCCGGGACAGGGTACTATGGCTACACCTTC. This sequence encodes CASRPGTGYYGYTF.

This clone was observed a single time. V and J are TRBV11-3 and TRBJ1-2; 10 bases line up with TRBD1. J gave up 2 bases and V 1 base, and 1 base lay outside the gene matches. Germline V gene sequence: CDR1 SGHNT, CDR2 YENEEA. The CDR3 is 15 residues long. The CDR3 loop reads CASSLGGQGNYGYTF. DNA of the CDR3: TGTGCCAGCAGCTTAGGGGGACAGGGGAACTATGGCTACACCTTC.

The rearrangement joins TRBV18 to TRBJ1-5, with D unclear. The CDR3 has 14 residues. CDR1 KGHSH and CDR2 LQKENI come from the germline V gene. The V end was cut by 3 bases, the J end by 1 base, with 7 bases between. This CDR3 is CASSPGLSNQPQHF. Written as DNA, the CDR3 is TGTGCCAGCTCACCCGGCCTAAGCAATCAGCCCCAGCATTTT.

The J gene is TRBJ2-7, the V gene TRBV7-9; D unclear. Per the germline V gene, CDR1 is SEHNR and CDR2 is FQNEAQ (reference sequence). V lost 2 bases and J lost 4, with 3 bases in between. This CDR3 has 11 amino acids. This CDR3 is CASSLPYEQYF. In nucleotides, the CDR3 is TGTGCCAGCAGCTTACCATACGAGCAGTACTTC.

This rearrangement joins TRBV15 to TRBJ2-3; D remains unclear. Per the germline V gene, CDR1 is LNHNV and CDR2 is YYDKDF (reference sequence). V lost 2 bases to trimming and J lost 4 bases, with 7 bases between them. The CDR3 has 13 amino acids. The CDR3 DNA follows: TGTGCCACCAGCAGAAACTCCGCAGATACGCAGTATTTT. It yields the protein CATSRNSADTQYF.

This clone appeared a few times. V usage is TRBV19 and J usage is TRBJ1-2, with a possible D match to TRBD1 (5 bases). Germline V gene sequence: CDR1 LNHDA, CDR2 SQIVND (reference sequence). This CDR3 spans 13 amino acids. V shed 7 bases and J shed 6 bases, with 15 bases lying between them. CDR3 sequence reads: CASTIPGRDGYTF. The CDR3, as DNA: TGTGCCAGTACCATCCCGGGGCGTGATGGCTACACCTTC. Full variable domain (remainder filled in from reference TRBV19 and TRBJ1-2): DGGITQSPKYLFRKEGQNVTLSCEQNLNHDAMYWYRQDPGQGLRLIYYSQIVNDFQKGDIAEGYSVSREKKESFPLTVTSAQKNPTAFYLCASTIPGRDGYTFGSGTRLTVV.

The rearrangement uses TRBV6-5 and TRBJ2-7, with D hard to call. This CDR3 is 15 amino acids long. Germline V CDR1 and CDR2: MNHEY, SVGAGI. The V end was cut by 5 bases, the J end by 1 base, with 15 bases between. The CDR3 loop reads CASSLGFAGSYEQYF. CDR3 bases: TGTGCCAGCAGTCTAGGTTTCGCAGGATCCTACGAGCAGTACTTC.

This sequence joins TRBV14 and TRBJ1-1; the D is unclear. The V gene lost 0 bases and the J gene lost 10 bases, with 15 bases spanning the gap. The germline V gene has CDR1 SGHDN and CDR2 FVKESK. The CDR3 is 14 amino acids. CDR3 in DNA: TGTGCCAGCAGCCAAGATGTGGGCCTCCTGGGAGCTTTCTTT. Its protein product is CASSQDVGLLGAFF.

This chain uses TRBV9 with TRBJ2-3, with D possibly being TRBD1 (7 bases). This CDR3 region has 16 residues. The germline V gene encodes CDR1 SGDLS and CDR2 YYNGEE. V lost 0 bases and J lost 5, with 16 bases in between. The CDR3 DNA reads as TGTGCCAGCAGCGTAGAGGGGGGCCCAGGGGGAGATACGCAGTATTTT. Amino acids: CASSVEGGPGGDTQYF.

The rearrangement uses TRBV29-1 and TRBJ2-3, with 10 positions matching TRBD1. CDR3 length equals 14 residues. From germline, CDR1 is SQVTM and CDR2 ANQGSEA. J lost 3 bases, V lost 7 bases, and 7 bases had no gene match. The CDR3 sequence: CSGITGQGTDTQYF. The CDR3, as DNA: TGCAGCGGAATCACGGGACAGGGGACAGATACGCAGTATTTT.

The CDR3 region has the DNA TGTGCCAGCAGCTTAGGGGGAGGGGAGACCTACGAGCAGTACTTC. Protein sequence: CASSLGGGETYEQYF. The rearrangement uses TRBV7-9 and TRBJ2-7; 7 nucleotides match TRBD2. Trimming cost V 1 base and J 2 bases; bases outside gene matches: 5. Germline CDR1 SEHNR, CDR2 FQNEAQ (reference sequence). The CDR3 consists of 15 residues.

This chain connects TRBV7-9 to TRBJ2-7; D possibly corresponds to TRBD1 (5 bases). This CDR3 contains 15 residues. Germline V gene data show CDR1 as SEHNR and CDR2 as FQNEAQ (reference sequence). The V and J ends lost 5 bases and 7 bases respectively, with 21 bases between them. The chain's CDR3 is CASSLRDQGIGEQYF. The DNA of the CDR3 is TGTGCCAGCAGCCTCCGAGACCAGGGAATTGGAGAGCAGTACTTC.

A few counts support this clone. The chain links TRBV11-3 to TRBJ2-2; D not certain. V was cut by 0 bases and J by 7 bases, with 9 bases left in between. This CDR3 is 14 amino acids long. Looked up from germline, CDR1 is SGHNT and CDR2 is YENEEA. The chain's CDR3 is CASSLDQGYGELFF. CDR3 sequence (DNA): TGTGCCAGCAGCTTAGATCAAGGGTACGGGGAGCTGTTTTTT. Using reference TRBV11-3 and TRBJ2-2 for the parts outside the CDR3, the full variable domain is EAGVVQSPRYKIIEKKQPVAFWCNPISGHNTLYWYLQNLGQGPELLIRYENEEAVDDSQLPKDRFSAERLKGVDSTLKIQPAELGDSAVYLCASSLDQGYGELFFGEGSRLTVL.

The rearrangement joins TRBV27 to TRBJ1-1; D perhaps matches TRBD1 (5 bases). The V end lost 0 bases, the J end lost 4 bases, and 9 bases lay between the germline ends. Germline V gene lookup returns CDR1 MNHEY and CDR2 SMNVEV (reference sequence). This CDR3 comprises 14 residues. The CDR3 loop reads CASSLSGAGTEAFF. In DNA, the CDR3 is TGTGCCAGCAGTTTATCCGGGGCAGGCACTGAAGCTTTCTTT.

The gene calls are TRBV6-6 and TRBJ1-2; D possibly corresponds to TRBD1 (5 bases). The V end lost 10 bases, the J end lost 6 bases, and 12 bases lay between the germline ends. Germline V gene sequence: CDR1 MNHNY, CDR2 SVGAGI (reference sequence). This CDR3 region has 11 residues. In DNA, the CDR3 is TGTGCCACCTTCAGGACACATGGCTACACCTTC. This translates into CATFRTHGYTF.

CDR3 in amino acids: CASSLTGLQGGNEGETQYF. DNA for the CDR3: TGTGCCAGCAGCTTAACCGGTTTACAGGGGGGAAACGAGGGAGAGACCCAGTACTTC. The V gene is TRBV7-7, the J gene TRBJ2-5; 8 positions agree with TRBD1. CDR3 length: 19 residues. The V gene's germline CDR1 is SSHAT and CDR2 FNYEAQ (reference sequence). The J segment lost 4 bases and the V segment lost 2 bases, leaving 18 bases of the junction unmatched.

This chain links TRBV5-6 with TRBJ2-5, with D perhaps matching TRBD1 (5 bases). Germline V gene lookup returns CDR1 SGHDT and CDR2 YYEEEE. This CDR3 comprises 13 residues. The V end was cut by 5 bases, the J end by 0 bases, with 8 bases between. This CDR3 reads CASRNRNQETQYF. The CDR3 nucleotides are TGTGCCAGCAGGAACAGGAACCAAGAGACCCAGTACTTC.

The CDR3 coding sequence is TGTGCCAGCAGCGGGGGTCCAGGTCGAGAGGTTAACTATGGCTACACCTTC. Its translation: CASSGGPGREVNYGYTF. The chain uses TRBV27 and TRBJ1-2; weak D call: TRBD1 (5 bases). Trimming cost V 6 bases and J 1 base, with 21 bases left between them. The CDR3 extends over 17 amino acids. Germline CDR1 is MNHEY and CDR2 is SMNVEV (reference sequence).

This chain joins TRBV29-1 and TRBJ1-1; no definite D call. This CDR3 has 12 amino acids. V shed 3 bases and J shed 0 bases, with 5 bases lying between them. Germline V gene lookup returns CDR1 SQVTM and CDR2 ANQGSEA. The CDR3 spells CSVEGLNTEAFF. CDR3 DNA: TGCAGCGTTGAGGGATTGAACACTGAAGCTTTCTTT.

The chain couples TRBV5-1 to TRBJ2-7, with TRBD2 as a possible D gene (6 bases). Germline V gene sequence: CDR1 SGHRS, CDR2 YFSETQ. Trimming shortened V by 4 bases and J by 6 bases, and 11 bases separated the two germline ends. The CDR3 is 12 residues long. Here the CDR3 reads CASSPWGVEQYF. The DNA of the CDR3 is TGCGCCAGCAGCCCGTGGGGGGTCGAGCAGTACTTC.

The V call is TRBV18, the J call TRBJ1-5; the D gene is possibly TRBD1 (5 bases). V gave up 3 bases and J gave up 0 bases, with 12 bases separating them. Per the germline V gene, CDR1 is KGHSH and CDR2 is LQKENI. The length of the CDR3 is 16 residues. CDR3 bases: TGTGCCAGCTCACCGACAGAGAATTATAGCAATCAGCCCCAGCATTTT. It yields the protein CASSPTENYSNQPQHF.

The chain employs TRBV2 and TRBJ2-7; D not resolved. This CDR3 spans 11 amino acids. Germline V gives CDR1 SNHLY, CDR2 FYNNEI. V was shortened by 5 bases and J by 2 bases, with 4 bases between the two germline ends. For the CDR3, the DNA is TGTGCCAGCAGTCCAGCCTACGAGCAGTACTTC. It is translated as CASSPAYEQYF. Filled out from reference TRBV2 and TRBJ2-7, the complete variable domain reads EPEVTQTPSHQVTQMGQEVILRCVPISNHLYFYWYRQILGQKVEFLVSFYNNEISEKSEIFDDQFSVERPDGSNFTLKIRSTKLEDSAMYFCASSPAYEQYFGPGTRLTVT.

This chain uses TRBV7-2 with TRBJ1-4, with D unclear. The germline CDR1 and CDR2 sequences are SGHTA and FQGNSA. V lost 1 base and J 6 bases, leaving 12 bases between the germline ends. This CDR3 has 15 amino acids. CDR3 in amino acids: CASSLEVQAYEKLFF. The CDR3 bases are TGTGCCAGCAGCTTAGAGGTTCAGGCTTATGAAAAACTGTTTTTT.

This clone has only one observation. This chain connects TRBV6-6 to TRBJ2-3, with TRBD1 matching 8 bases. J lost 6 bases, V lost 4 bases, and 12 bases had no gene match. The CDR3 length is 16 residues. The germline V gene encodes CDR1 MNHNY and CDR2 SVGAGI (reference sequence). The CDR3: CASSWSAGGVRDTQYF. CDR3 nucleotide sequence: TGTGCCAGCAGTTGGAGTGCAGGGGGCGTAAGGGATACGCAGTATTTT.

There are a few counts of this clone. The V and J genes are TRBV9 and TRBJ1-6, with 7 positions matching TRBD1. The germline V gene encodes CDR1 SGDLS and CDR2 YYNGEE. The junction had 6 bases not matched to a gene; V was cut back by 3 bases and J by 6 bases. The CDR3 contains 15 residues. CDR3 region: CASSASTGSNSPLHF. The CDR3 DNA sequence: TGTGCCAGCAGCGCCTCGACAGGGAGTAATTCACCCCTCCACTTT. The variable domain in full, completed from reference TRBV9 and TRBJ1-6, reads DSGVTQTPKHLITATGQRVTLRCSPRSGDLSVYWYQQSLDQGLQFLIQYYNGEERAKGNILERFSAQQFPDLHSELNLSSLELGDSALYFCASSASTGSNSPLHFGNGTRLTVT.